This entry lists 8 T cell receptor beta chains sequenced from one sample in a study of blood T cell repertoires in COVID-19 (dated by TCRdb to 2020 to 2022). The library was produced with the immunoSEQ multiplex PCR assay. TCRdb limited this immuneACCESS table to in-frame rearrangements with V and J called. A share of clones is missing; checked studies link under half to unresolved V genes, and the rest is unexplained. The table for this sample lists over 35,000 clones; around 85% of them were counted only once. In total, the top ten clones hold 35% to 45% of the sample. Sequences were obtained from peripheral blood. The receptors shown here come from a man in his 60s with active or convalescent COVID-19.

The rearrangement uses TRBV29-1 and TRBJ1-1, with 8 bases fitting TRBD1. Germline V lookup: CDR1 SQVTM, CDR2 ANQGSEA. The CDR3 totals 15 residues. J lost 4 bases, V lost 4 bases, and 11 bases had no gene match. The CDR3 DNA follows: TGCAGCGTTGGGGTAGCCGGGACAGGAGCCACTGAAGCTTTCTTT. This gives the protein CSVGVAGTGATEAFF.

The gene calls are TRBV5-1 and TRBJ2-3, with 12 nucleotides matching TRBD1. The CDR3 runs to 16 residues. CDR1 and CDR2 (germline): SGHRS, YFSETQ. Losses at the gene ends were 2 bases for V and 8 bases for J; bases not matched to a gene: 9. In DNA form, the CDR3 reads TGCGCCAGCAGCTTACCGGGACAGGGGGCCGGTGGTACGCAGTATTTT. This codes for CASSLPGQGAGGTQYF.

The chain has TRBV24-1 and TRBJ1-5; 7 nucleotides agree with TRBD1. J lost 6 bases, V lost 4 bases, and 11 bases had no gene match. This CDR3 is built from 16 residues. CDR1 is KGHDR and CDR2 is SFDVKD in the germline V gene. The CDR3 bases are TGTGCCACCAGTGACCGTCGACAGGGTTGGGCTCAGCCCCAGCATTTT. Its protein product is CATSDRRQGWAQPQHF.

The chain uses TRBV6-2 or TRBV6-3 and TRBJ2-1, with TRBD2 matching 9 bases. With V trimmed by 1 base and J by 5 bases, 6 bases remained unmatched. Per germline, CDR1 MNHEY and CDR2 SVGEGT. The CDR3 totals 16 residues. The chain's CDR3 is CASSYFAGGQDNEQFF. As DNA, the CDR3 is TGTGCCAGCAGTTACTTTGCGGGAGGGCAGGACAATGAGCAGTTCTTC.

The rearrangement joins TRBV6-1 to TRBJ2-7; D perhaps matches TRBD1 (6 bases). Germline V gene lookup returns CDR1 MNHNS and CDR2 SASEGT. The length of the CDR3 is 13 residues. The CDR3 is CASSERGGSRIDV. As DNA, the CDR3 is TGTGCCAGCAGTGAACGAGGGGGTAGCCGTATCGACGTC.

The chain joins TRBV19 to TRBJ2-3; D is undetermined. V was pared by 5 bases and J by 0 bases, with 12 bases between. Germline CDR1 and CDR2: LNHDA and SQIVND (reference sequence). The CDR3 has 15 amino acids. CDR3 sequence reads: CASSFRRSSTDTQYF. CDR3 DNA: TGTGCCAGTAGTTTTCGGCGGTCGAGCACAGATACGCAGTATTTT.

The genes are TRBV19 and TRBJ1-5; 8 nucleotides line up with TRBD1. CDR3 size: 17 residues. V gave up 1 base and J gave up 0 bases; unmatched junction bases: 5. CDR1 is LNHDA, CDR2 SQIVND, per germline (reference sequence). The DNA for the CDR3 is TGTGCCAGTAGTATAGGAACAGGGGGGAGTAGCAATCAGCCCCAGCATTTT. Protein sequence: CASSIGTGGSSNQPQHF.

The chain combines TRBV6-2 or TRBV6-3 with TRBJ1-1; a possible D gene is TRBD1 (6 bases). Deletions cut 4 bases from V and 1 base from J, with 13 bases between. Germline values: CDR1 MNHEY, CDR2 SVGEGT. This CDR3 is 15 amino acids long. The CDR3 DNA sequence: TGTGCCAGCAGTTTGGGGGGGGCACAGAACACTGAAGCTTTCTTT. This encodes CASSLGGAQNTEAFF.